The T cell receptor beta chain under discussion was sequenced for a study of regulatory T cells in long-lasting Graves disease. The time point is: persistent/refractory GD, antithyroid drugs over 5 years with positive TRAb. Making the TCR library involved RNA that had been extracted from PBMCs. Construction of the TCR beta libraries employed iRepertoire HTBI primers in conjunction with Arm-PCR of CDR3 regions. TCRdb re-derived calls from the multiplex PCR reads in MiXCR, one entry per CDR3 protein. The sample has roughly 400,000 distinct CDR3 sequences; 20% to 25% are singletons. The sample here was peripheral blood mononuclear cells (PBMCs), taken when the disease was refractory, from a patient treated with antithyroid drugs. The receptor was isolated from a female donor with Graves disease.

This chain's CDR3 is CASSSTGLSNEKLFF. The CDR3, as DNA: TGCGCCAGCAGCTCCACAGGGCTGTCGAATGAAAAACTGTTTTTT. V usage is TRBV5-1 and J usage is TRBJ1-4; D is perhaps TRBD1 (6 bases). CDR3 size: 15 residues. Per the germline V gene, CDR1 is SGHRS and CDR2 is YFSETQ. V lost 3 bases and J lost 5, with 14 bases in between.